This T cell receptor (beta chain) emerged from a study of glioma-infiltrating T cells after dendritic cell vaccination. The CDR3 has 19 amino acids. Germline V gene lookup returns CDR1 SGHVS and CDR2 FNYEAQ. V lost 0 bases to trimming and J lost 4 bases; unmatched junction nucleotides: 14. The repertoire was sequenced with immunoSEQ multiplex PCR; TCRdb's copy has only in-frame clones and lacks some. The table shows about 92,000 clones, with approximately 90% occurring only once. The rearrangement uses TRBV7-6 and TRBJ2-3; 9 bases match TRBD2. The receptor's source is a human donor with glioblastoma. Sequences were derived from blood, sampled before dendritic cell vaccination. The CDR3 spells CASSLALGGGAMVPDTQYF. The CDR3 region has the DNA TGTGCCAGCAGCTTAGCGCTGGGCGGGGGGGCCATGGTTCCAGATACGCAGTATTTT.